Sequencing of this T cell receptor beta chain was carried out in a study of blood T cell repertoires in COVID-19. Study overall: Samples representing acute and convalescent COVID-19 were sourced from the United States, Italy and Spain.

In the original workflow: From reference gene primer amplification, estimates of nucleated cell counts were derived. Libraries were prepared by immunoSEQ multiplex PCR; TCRdb keeps only in-frame clonotypes and omits some of them. D and trimming were read from the DNA, whereas the V and J calls and clone size are those reported in that table. The data contain a few hundred thousand clones, roughly nine tenths of them singletons. This CDR3 has 11 amino acids. V was cut by 4 bases and J by 4 bases, with 7 bases left in between. The germline CDR1 and CDR2 sequences are SQVTM and ANQGSEA. Specimen: PBMCs or T cells enriched from blood (not recorded which). This rearrangement joins TRBV29-1 to TRBJ2-5, with D maybe TRBD2 (5 bases). The sequence derives from a man aged 18-30 years who had recovered from COVID-19. The CDR3 sequence is CSVAAGETQYF. The CDR3 DNA follows: TGCAGCGTTGCGGCGGGAGAGACCCAGTACTTC.